The T cell receptor beta chain described here comes from a study of T cells after yellow fever vaccination. This clonotype was seen many times. J was trimmed by 9 bases and V by 7 bases; bases with no gene match: 7. The germline V gene has CDR1 SGHRS and CDR2 YFSETQ. The CDR3 spans 14 residues. TCRdb called the 5' RACE reads again in MiXCR, with one record for every CDR3 protein. The sample records around 31,000 distinct CDR3 sequences, under 12% being singletons. The clonotype was recovered from a man younger than 30 who received the YFV17D yellow fever vaccine. The gene calls are TRBV5-1 and TRBJ2-1; 13 positions match TRBD2. The specimen was PBMCs, either bulk or a sorted T-cell subset (CD4+, CD8+, memory, or dextramer-sorted; not recorded which), collected roughly 15 days after the first yellow fever vaccination. The CDR3 coding sequence is TGCGCCAGCGCAGGGACTAGCGGGATGGGTGAGCAGTTCTTC. As protein: CASAGTSGMGEQFF.